One and the same sample provided the 22 T cell receptor beta chains below, sequenced in a study of CD8 T cells in ankylosing spondylitis. Study findings and constraints: In ankylosing spondylitis blood, a motif of seven to nine highly homologous TCR beta variants appeared characteristic.

TCRdb reprocessed the 5' RACE reads with MiXCR, giving one entry per CDR3 protein. The data show hundreds of thousands of distinct CDR3 sequences, with roughly 27% seen just once and about 0.9% held by the top ten. No antigen has been assigned to these receptors. Specimen: blood, either unsorted or a sorted T cell fraction (not recorded which). These receptors were obtained from a male donor with ankylosing spondylitis.

In its sample, this clonotype was seen a few times. V gene TRBV20-1 combines with J gene TRBJ1-1; D unclear. The germline V gene encodes CDR1 DFQATT and CDR2 SNEGSKA (reference sequence). V was trimmed by 0 bases and J by 0 bases, leaving 8 bases between them. This CDR3 region has 14 residues. The CDR3 sequence is CSAREGTLNTEAFF. CDR3 nucleotides: TGCAGTGCTAGAGAAGGTACGTTGAACACTGAAGCTTTCTTT.

The sample holds a few counts of this clonotype. The V call is TRBV12-3 or TRBV12-4, the J call TRBJ1-5; the match to TRBD1 covers 8 bases. V gave up 1 base and J gave up 11 bases; unmatched junction bases: 7. The CDR3 loop spans 14 amino acids. CDR3 protein: CASSLDRGFDAQHF. In nucleotides, the CDR3 is TGTGCCAGCAGTTTAGACAGGGGGTTTGACGCCCAGCATTTT.

This clonotype has just a few counts. CDR3 in DNA: TGTGCCAGCAGCTTAGCCATGGCAGCCCTTAATATCGAGCAGTACTTC. Its translation is CASSLAMAALNIEQYF. V and J are TRBV7-8 and TRBJ2-7; D is undetermined. The V gene lost 0 bases and the J gene lost 6 bases, with 18 bases spanning the gap. Germline loops: CDR1 SGHVS, CDR2 FQNEAQ. There are 16 residues in the CDR3.

J is TRBJ1-5 and V is TRBV11-2; a weak D match, TRBD1 (6 bases). Germline V gene sequence: CDR1 SGHAT, CDR2 FQNNGV. The CDR3 has 17 amino acids. V dropped 3 bases and J dropped 0 bases, with 15 bases sitting between them. In DNA, the CDR3 is TGTGCCAGCAGCTTCGGACCCTCGGGGGCTAGCAATCAGCCCCAGCATTTT. Protein product: CASSFGPSGASNQPQHF.

The V and J genes are TRBV20-1 and TRBJ2-7; no clear D gene. In germline, CDR1 is DFQATT, CDR2 SNEGSKA (reference sequence). Trimming took off 6 bases at V and 0 bases at J, with 9 bases between the two ends. The CDR3 extends over 12 amino acids. CDR3 amino acids: CSAEHSSYEQYV. The CDR3 DNA is TGCAGTGCCGAGCACAGCTCCTACGAGCAGTACGTC.

This clonotype was observed a handful of times. The chain employs TRBV19 and TRBJ2-1; D assignment may be TRBD1 or TRBD2 (5 bases each). CDR3 length: 14 amino acids. Germline V gene sequence: CDR1 LNHDA, CDR2 SQIVND (reference sequence). Trimming removed 3 bases at V and 9 bases at J, with 15 bases between. The chain's CDR3 is CASSIVGGMVEQFF. The CDR3 DNA sequence: TGTGCCAGTAGTATTGTTGGGGGAATGGTTGAGCAGTTCTTC.

In its sample, this clonotype was seen a few times. The chain is built from TRBV20-1 and TRBJ2-1, with D hard to call. The V end lost 4 bases, the J end lost 7 bases, and 8 bases lay between the germline ends. The CDR3 runs 11 residues. Germline CDR1 DFQATT, CDR2 SNEGSKA (reference sequence). The DNA of the CDR3 is TGCAGTGCTAAAGAAGCAAATGAGCAGTTCTTC. This codes for CSAKEANEQFF.

This clonotype was seen repeatedly, ten times or more. This sequence joins TRBV5-1 and TRBJ2-3; tentatively, D is TRBD1 (5 bases). Germline V gives CDR1 SGHRS, CDR2 YFSETQ. The CDR3 length is 12 residues. V lost 3 bases, J lost 5 bases, and 7 bases lay in between. The CDR3 here is CASSSQGDTQYF. The CDR3 DNA is TGCGCCAGCAGCTCCCAGGGAGATACGCAGTATTTT.

In this sample, this clonotype turned up once. The chain uses TRBV2 and TRBJ2-7, with D perhaps assigned TRBD1 or TRBD2 (5 bases each). The CDR3 is 12 residues long. CDR1 and CDR2 (germline): SNHLY, FYNNEI. The V end lost 3 bases, the J end lost 13 bases, and 16 bases lay between the germline ends. The CDR3 is CASSEGVIQTYV. The CDR3 DNA follows: TGTGCCAGCAGTGAGGGGGTGATACAAACTTACGTC.

This clonotype was seen only a few times. The J gene is TRBJ1-6, the V gene TRBV2, with D tentatively TRBD1 (6 bases). The CDR3 loop spans 13 amino acids. CDR1 is SNHLY, CDR2 FYNNEI, per germline. The germline V and J ends were trimmed by 7 bases and 7 bases, with 11 bases remaining between them. CDR3 region: CASKRQANSPLHF. The CDR3 DNA is TGTGCCAGCAAGAGACAGGCCAATTCACCCCTCCACTTT.

The chain links TRBV19 to TRBJ2-2; 8 bases agree with TRBD2. Germline V gives CDR1 LNHDA, CDR2 SQIVND (reference sequence). The V gene end was trimmed by 7 bases and the J gene end by 0 bases; junction bases not matched to a gene: 10. This CDR3 spans 17 amino acids. The CDR3 here is CASTQLAGRTNTGELFF. CDR3 bases: TGTGCCAGTACCCAGTTAGCGGGGAGGACGAACACCGGGGAGCTGTTTTTT.

The chain is built from TRBV12-3 or TRBV12-4 and TRBJ1-1; D is undetermined. The CDR3 contains 14 residues. Trimming took off 6 bases at V and 3 bases at J, with 14 bases between the two ends. The CDR3 DNA reads TGTGCCAGCAGCCCCGGTTTCCGGGACACTGAAGCTTTCTTT. Its protein is CASSPGFRDTEAFF.

This clonotype was seen a few times. This chain connects TRBV6-1 to TRBJ2-7; 13 bases match TRBD2. Germline V lookup: CDR1 MNHNS, CDR2 SASEGT. Trimming cost V 2 bases and J 8 bases; bases outside gene matches: 3. The CDR3 spans 14 residues. The CDR3 here is CASSEWTSGRQQYF. The CDR3 region has the DNA TGTGCCAGCAGTGAATGGACTAGCGGGAGACAGCAGTACTTC.

This chain connects TRBV7-9 to TRBJ2-1; D not resolved. Germline loops: CDR1 SEHNR, CDR2 FQNEAQ (reference sequence). CDR3 length equals 13 residues. V was trimmed by 5 bases and J by 5 bases, leaving 10 bases between them. The CDR3 nucleotides read TGTGCCAGCAGCCAAGGAGCAAACAATGAGCAGTTCTTC. Translating it yields CASSQGANNEQFF.

The chain links TRBV5-1 to TRBJ1-1, with TRBD1 matching over 12 bases. J gave up 6 bases and V 3 bases, and 12 bases lay outside the gene matches. CDR1 and CDR2 from the germline V gene are SGHRS and YFSETQ. This CDR3 contains 17 residues. CDR3 sequence (DNA): TGCGCCAGCAGCTACTACCGGGGACAGGGGGCCCCAGCTGAAGCTTTCTTT. Encoded protein: CASSYYRGQGAPAEAFF.

The chain uses TRBV7-2 and TRBJ2-1; 8 bases map to TRBD2. This CDR3 spans 13 amino acids. Trimming took 1 base from V and 12 from J; bases not matched to a gene: 5. The V gene's germline CDR1 is SGHTA and CDR2 FQGNSA. The CDR3 here is CASSLVREEWQFF. In nucleotides, the CDR3 is TGTGCCAGCAGCTTAGTGCGGGAGGAATGGCAGTTCTTC.

A few counts support this clonotype. The rearrangement links TRBV19 to TRBJ1-5; D remains ambiguous. The CDR3 length is 13 residues. V was clipped by 2 bases and J by 3 bases, with 5 bases between them. Germline V gene data show CDR1 as LNHDA and CDR2 as SQIVND (reference sequence). CDR3 loop: CASSIQTNQPQHF. The DNA for the CDR3 is TGTGCCAGTAGTATACAGACCAATCAGCCCCAGCATTTT. Combining the CDR3 with reference TRBV19 and TRBJ1-5 gives the whole variable domain DGGITQSPKYLFRKEGQNVTLSCEQNLNHDAMYWYRQDPGQGLRLIYYSQIVNDFQKGDIAEGYSVSREKKESFPLTVTSAQKNPTAFYLCASSIQTNQPQHFGDGTRLSIL.

This sequence joins TRBV20-1 and TRBJ1-1; 8 bases match TRBD1. This CDR3 comprises 16 residues. Germline V gene data show CDR1 as DFQATT and CDR2 as SNEGSKA (reference sequence). Trimming removed 2 bases from V and 1 base from J; junction bases left unmatched: 9. The CDR3 nucleotides are TGCAGTGCTAGAATCCAGACAGGGGCAAGGAACACTGAAGCTTTCTTT. Protein sequence: CSARIQTGARNTEAFF.

This clonotype came up a few times. This chain connects TRBV12-3 or TRBV12-4 to TRBJ2-3; 9 bases line up with TRBD2. This CDR3 has 16 residues. Unmatched junction bases numbered 6, after V lost 4 bases and J lost 1 base. The CDR3 protein is CASSWLAGVRTDTQYF. The DNA of the CDR3 is TGTGCCAGCAGTTGGTTAGCGGGAGTCCGCACAGATACGCAGTATTTT.

This clonotype was picked up a small number of times. The genes are TRBV12-3 or TRBV12-4 and TRBJ2-6; TRBD1 might be the D (5 bases). Trimming took off 9 bases at V and 4 bases at J, with 10 bases between the two ends. CDR3 length: 13 residues. The CDR3 here is CASSTAGANVLTF. In DNA form, the CDR3 reads TGTGCCAGTTCGACAGCCGGGGCCAACGTCCTGACTTTC.

This chain joins TRBV11-2 and TRBJ2-6; a weak D match, TRBD2 (5 bases). The CDR3 covers 16 residues. Trimming removed 6 bases from V and 0 bases from J, with 12 bases in between. The germline CDR1 and CDR2 sequences are SGHAT and FQNNGV. This CDR3 reads CASSSEGLSGANVLTF. In DNA, the CDR3 is TGTGCCAGCAGTTCCGAGGGCCTCTCTGGGGCCAACGTCCTGACTTTC. Supplemented by reference TRBV11-2 and TRBJ2-6, the full variable domain reads EAGVAQSPRYKIIEKRQSVAFWCNPISGHATLYWYQQILGQGPKLLIQFQNNGVVDDSQLPKDRFSAERLKGVDSTLKIQPAKLEDSAVYLCASSSEGLSGANVLTFGAGSRLTVL.

The chain recombines TRBV24-1 with TRBJ2-5; no reliable D call. Trimming took 4 bases from V and 2 from J, leaving 4 bases between them. The V gene's germline CDR1 is KGHDR and CDR2 SFDVKD. This CDR3 has 12 amino acids. The DNA for the CDR3 is TGTGCCACCAGTGACCAACAAGAGACCCAGTACTTC. Translated: CATSDQQETQYF.